The following is a TCR beta chain sequence with its context. The clone's antigen remains unknown. No base quality information exists; no much larger clone differs at one position. Each donor gave one peripheral blood draw, roughly 120 mL on average, collected into heparinised tubes. A BD FACSAria II was used to sort naive, central memory, regulatory and stem cell-like memory CD4+ T cells with a panel that included CD45RO, CCR7, CD25, CD127, CD95 and CD27. A purity above 95% was achieved for all sorted populations. PBMCs were isolated right away by Lymphoprep density gradient centrifugation and were stained directly, without culture. So that batch effects would be minimized, each experiment stained and sorted samples in pairs, pairing one healthy donor with one patient. All of the isolated RNA was reverse transcribed with the High Capacity cDNA Reverse Transcription Kit, so expressed TCRB transcripts were sequenced. Naive, central memory and regulatory T cell samples underwent deep immunoSEQ sequencing, averaging around 3.9 million total reads per sample. Sorted cells were lysed in RLT buffer, and RNA was extracted using DNase-treated RNeasy Micro or Mini kits according to cell number. Each cell subset was processed on its own to prevent cross-contamination, while patient and healthy donor samples were processed together. Using the immunoSEQ multiplex PCR, TCRB sequences were amplified from cDNA into 87-bp fragments spanning the CDR3 region. Sequencing of the amplicons was performed on the Illumina HiSeq platform. The authors processed their data as follows. Synthetic template baselines were used to correct PCR bias computationally, reads within Hamming distance 2 were collapsed, and singletons that could not be merged were discarded. Reads were aligned against IMGT so that V, D and J genes, CDR3 length and insertions or deletions at six rearrangement sites could be assigned. Within each subset, clonotype counts were normalized to the number of sorted cells before true diversity and Gini coefficients were calculated with the tcR R package. Repertoire sharing was quantified using the overlap coefficient calculated on TCRB nucleotide sequences. As a proxy for the pre-selection repertoire, out-of-frame TCRB sequences from naive cells were analyzed. The clones in this table, taken by TCRdb from immuneACCESS, are in-frame only. Not every clone is retained; where verified, under half of the shortfall comes from an unresolved V gene, and the cause of the rest is unknown. V and J calls and clone size come straight from that table; D and trimming were deduced from the DNA. The sample table lists 900,000 or so clones, 15% to 20% of them with a count of one. The ten largest clones add up to about 0.025% of the sample.

This record belongs to a study of beta chain features in type 1 diabetes (dated by TCRdb to between 2017 and 2018). At the level of the whole study: Mean age, gender distribution, total cell number and subset yield were not different between patients and healthy donors. A total of 107,917,701 sorted cells were examined across all samples, and the number of cells per subset was strongly correlated with RNA yield. Regulatory and stem cell-like memory subsets were isolated from only 8 patients and roughly eight healthy donors, whereas naive and central memory subsets came from all 28 donors. The study compared the TCRB repertoires of sorted circulating CD4+ T cell subsets in recently diagnosed type 1 diabetes patients with those in matched healthy donors. The research as a whole found: Sequencing cDNA rather than genomic DNA could over-represent highly expressing activated cells, although activation and CD3 levels did not differ between groups. A moderate but significant shortening of TCRB CDR3 length was observed in type 1 diabetes patients in all four CD4+ subsets. Naive, central memory and regulatory TCRB repertoires appeared more similar among patients than among healthy donors. Fewer insertions and more nucleotide deletions at VDJ recombination sites were observed in patients with type 1 diabetes, implying thymic rearrangement abnormalities. PCR may preferentially amplify shorter templates, but because patient and control samples were amplified and corrected together, any resulting skew would affect both groups equally. Because the HLA sub-analyses included only small numbers of individuals, any influence of HLA type on TCRB rearrangement was left unresolved.

The clonotype comes from a woman between 18 and 29 years old in good health. Sample: naive CD4+ T cells from blood. The cell subset or site label corresponds to: true naive CD4+ T cells.

The nucleotides read TGTGCCAGTAGTATAAACAGACAAGAGACCCAGTACTTC. Translated, it gives CASSINRQETQYF. The sequence joins TRBV19 to TRBJ2-5, with the D gene not clear enough to name. V gives up 2 bases and J gives up 2 bases, and the segment between their germline ends measures 6 bases. The germline V gene (reference sequence) yields LNHDA for CDR1 and SQIVND for CDR2. The CDR3 holds 13 amino acids from the cysteine to the phenylalanine. Of all the DNA, just the CDR3 is kept, 39 bases in frame from base 1.